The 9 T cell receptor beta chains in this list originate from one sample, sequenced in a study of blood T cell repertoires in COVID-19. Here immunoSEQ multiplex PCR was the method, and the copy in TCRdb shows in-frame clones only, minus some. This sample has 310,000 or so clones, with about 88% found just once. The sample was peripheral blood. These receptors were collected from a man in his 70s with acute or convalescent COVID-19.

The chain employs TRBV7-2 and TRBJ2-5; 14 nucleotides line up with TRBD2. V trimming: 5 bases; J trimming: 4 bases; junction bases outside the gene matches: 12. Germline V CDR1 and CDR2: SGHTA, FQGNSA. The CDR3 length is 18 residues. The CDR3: CASSVGGLAGGITETQYF. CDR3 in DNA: TGTGCCAGCAGCGTGGGAGGACTAGCGGGAGGTATAACAGAGACCCAGTACTTC.

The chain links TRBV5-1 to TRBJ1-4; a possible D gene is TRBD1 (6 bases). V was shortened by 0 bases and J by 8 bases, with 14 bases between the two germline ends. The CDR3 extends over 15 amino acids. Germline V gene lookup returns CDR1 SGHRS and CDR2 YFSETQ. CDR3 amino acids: CASSLAAGAGEKLFF. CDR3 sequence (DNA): TGCGCCAGCAGCTTGGCGGCAGGGGCTGGGGAAAAACTGTTTTTT.

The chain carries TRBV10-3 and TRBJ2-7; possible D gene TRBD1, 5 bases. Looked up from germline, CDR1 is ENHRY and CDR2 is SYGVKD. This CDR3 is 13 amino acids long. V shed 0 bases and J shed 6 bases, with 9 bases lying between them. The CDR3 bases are TGTGCCATCAGTGAGTCGACAGATCGCGAGCAGTACTTC. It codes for CAISESTDREQYF.

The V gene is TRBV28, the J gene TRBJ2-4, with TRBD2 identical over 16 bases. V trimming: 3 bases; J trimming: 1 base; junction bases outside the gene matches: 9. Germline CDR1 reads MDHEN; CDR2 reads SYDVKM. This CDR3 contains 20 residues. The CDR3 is CASSFPGLAGGKGAKNIQYF. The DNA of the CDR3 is TGTGCCAGCAGTTTTCCGGGACTAGCGGGAGGGAAAGGGGCCAAAAACATTCAGTACTTC.

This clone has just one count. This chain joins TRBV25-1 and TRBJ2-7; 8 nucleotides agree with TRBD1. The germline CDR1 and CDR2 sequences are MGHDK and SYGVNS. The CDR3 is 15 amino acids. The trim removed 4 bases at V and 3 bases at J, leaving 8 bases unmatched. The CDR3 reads CASSVTGTGRYEQYF. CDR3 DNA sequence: TGTGCCAGCAGTGTAACCGGGACAGGTCGCTACGAGCAGTACTTC.

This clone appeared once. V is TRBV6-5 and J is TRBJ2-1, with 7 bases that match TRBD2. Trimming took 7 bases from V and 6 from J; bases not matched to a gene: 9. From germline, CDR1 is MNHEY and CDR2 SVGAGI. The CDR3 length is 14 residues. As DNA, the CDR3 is TGTGCCAGCACTCGGGAGGATTGGCGCAATGAGCAGTTCTTC. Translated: CASTREDWRNEQFF.

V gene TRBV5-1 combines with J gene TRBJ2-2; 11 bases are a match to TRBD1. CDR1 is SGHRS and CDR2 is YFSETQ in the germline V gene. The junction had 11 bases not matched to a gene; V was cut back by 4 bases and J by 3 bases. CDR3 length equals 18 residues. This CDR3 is CASSPGTGGHQYTGELFF. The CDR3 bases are TGCGCCAGCAGCCCCGGGACAGGGGGTCATCAATACACCGGGGAGCTGTTTTTT.

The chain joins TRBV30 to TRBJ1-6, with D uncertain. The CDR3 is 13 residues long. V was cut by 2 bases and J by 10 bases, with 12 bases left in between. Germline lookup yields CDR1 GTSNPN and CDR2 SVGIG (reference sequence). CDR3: CAWSSQIRSPLHF. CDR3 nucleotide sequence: TGTGCCTGGAGTTCGCAGATCCGATCACCCCTCCACTTT.

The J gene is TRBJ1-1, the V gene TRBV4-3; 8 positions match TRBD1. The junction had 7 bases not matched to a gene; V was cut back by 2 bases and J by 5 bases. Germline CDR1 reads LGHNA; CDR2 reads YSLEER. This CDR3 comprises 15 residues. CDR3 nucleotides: TGCGCCAGCAGCCAACGACAGGGGCTGGGGACTGAAGCTTTCTTT. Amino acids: CASSQRQGLGTEAFF.